The 7 T cell receptor beta chains listed next were all sequenced from one sample in a study of blood T cell repertoires in COVID-19. Sequenced by immunoSEQ multiplex PCR; TCRdb stores in-frame clones only, minus some. The sample includes 360,000 or so clones, roughly 90% of them seen just once. What was sequenced was PBMCs or T cells enriched from blood (not recorded which). Source of these receptors: a woman in her 30s who had been exposed to COVID-19.

The chain recombines TRBV19 with TRBJ1-5; no clear D gene. Germline-derived CDR1 and CDR2 are LNHDA and SQIVND (reference sequence). V dropped 7 bases and J dropped 7 bases, with 11 bases sitting between them. This CDR3 spans 12 amino acids. The CDR3 sequence is CASTRAGQPQHF. CDR3 DNA: TGTGCCAGTACTCGTGCGGGACAGCCCCAGCATTTT. The variable domain in full, with the rest retrieved from reference TRBV19 and TRBJ1-5, is DGGITQSPKYLFRKEGQNVTLSCEQNLNHDAMYWYRQDPGQGLRLIYYSQIVNDFQKGDIAEGYSVSREKKESFPLTVTSAQKNPTAFYLCASTRAGQPQHFGDGTRLSIL.

This chain connects TRBV18 to TRBJ2-7, with D possibly being TRBD1 (6 bases). Trimming stripped 3 bases from V and 3 bases from J, with 15 bases between. The CDR3 consists of 15 residues. Germline assignment: CDR1 KGHSH and CDR2 LQKENI. Here the CDR3 DNA reads TGTGCCAGCTCACCTCGGACAGCCAGTATCTACGAGCAGTACTTC. Its translation: CASSPRTASIYEQYF. Full variable domain (missing parts from reference TRBV18 and TRBJ2-7): NAGVMQNPRHLVRRRGQEARLRCSPMKGHSHVYWYRQLPEEGLKFMVYLQKENIIDESGMPKERFSAEFPKEGPSILRIQQVVRGDSAAYFCASSPRTASIYEQYFGPGTRLTVT.

This chain links TRBV28 with TRBJ2-2; 8 bases match TRBD1. J was trimmed by 7 bases and V by 6 bases; bases with no gene match: 7. In germline, CDR1 is MDHEN, CDR2 SYDVKM. The CDR3 has 14 residues. The CDR3 is CASRGGQGGGELFF. The CDR3 nucleotides read TGTGCCAGCAGGGGCGGACAGGGCGGCGGGGAGCTGTTTTTT.

The chain uses TRBV5-1 and TRBJ2-1; 11 bases fit TRBD2. Germline trimming cut 4 bases from V and 0 bases from J; bases unmatched to any gene: 12. In germline, CDR1 is SGHRS, CDR2 YFSETQ. The CDR3 length is 19 residues. The CDR3 coding sequence is TGCGCCAGCAGCCCAGGAATACTAGCGGGAGCCCCCTCCTACAATGAGCAGTTCTTC. Amino acids: CASSPGILAGAPSYNEQFF.

This clone was recorded only once. V and J are TRBV19 and TRBJ2-1; 12 bases match TRBD2. The germline V gene has CDR1 LNHDA and CDR2 SQIVND (reference sequence). The CDR3 has 20 residues. With V trimmed by 0 bases and J by 1 base, 10 bases remained unmatched. The DNA of the CDR3 is TGTGCCAGTAGTATAGACGCACCGGGACTAGCGGGCGCTTCCTACAATGAGCAGTTCTTC. As protein: CASSIDAPGLAGASYNEQFF.

The chain has TRBV19 and TRBJ2-3, with 8 bases lining up with TRBD2. CDR3 length: 16 residues. Germline V lookup: CDR1 LNHDA, CDR2 SQIVND (reference sequence). The J segment lost 2 bases and the V segment lost 5 bases, leaving 9 bases of the junction unmatched. The CDR3 spells CASSDIAGNPTDTQYF. CDR3 DNA: TGTGCCAGTAGTGACATAGCGGGAAACCCCACAGATACGCAGTATTTT.

This CDR3 is CASSQVEGAGGYTF. CDR3 nucleotides: TGTGCCAGCAGCCAAGTGGAGGGGGCGGGTGGCTACACCTTC. The V gene is TRBV3-1 (or the pseudogene TRBV3-2), the J gene TRBJ1-2; 7 bases are a match to TRBD1. The CDR3 has 14 amino acids. The germline CDR1 and CDR2 sequences are LGHDT and YNNKEL (reference sequence). V lost 1 base to trimming and J lost 7 bases; unmatched junction nucleotides: 6.